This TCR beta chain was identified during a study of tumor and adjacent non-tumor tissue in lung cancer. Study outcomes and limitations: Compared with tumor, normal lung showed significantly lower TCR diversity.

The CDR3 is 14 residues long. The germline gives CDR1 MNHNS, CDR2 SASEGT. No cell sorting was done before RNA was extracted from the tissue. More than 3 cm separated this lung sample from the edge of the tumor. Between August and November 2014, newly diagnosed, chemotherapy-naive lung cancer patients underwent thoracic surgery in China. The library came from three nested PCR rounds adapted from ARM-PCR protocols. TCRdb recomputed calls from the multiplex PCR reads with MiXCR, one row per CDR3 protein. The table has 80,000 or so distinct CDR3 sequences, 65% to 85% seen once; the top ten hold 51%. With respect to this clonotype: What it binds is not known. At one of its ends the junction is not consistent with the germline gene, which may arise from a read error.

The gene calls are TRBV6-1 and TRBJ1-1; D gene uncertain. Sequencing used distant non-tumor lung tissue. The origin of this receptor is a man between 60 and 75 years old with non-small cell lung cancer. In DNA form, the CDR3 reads TGTGCCAGCTGTGAAGACACGGGCGACACTGAAGCCTTCTTT. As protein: CASCEDTGDTEAFF.